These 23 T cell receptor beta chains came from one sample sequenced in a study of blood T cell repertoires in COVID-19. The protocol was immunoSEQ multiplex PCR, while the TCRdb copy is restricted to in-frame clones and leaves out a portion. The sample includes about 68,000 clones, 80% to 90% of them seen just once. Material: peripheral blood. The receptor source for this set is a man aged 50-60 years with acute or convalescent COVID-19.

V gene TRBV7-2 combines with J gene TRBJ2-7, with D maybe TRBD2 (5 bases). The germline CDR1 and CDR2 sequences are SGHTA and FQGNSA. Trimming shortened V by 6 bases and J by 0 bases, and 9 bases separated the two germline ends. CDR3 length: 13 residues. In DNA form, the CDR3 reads TGTGCCAGCAGATTTAGCGCCTCCTACGAGCAGTACTTC. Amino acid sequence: CASRFSASYEQYF.

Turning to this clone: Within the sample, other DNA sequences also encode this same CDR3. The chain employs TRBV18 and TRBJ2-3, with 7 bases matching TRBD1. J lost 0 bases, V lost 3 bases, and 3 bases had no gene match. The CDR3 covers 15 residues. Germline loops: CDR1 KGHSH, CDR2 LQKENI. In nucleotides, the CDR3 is TGTGCCAGCTCACCCGCGACAGGGAGCACAGATACGCAGTATTTT. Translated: CASSPATGSTDTQYF.

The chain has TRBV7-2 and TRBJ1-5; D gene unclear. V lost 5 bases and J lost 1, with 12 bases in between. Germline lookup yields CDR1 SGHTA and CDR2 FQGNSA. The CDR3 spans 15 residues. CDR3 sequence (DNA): TGTGCCAGCAGCGAAGAGGTTCGGAGCAATCAGCCCCAGCATTTT. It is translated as CASSEEVRSNQPQHF.

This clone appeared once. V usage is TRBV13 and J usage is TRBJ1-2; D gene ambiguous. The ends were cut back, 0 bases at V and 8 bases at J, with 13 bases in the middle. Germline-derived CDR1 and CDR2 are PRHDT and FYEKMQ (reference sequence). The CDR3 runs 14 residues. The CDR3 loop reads CASSLGFGGYGYTF. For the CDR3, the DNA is TGTGCCAGCAGCTTAGGCTTTGGCGGGTACGGCTACACCTTC.

CDR3: CASSLGRGSGANVLTF. The CDR3 nucleotides read TGCGCCAGCAGCTTGGGGCGGGGCTCTGGGGCCAACGTCCTGACTTTC. The V and J genes are TRBV5-1 and TRBJ2-6, with a tentative D call TRBD2 (6 bases). The CDR3 extends over 16 amino acids. In germline, CDR1 is SGHRS, CDR2 YFSETQ. Deletions cut 0 bases from V and 0 bases from J, with 7 bases between.

The CDR3 nucleotides are TGTGCCAGCTCACCTACACACGGACAGGTTCTTCATGGCTACACCTTC. This encodes CASSPTHGQVLHGYTF. V usage is TRBV18 and J usage is TRBJ1-2, with 7 bases that match TRBD1. V trimming: 3 bases; J trimming: 6 bases; junction bases outside the gene matches: 13. There are 16 residues in the CDR3. Germline CDR1 reads KGHSH; CDR2 reads LQKENI.

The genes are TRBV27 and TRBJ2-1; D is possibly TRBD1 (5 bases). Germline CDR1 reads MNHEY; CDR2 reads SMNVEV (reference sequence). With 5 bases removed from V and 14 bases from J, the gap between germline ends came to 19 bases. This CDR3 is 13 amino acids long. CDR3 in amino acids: CASSPTTGYTEFF. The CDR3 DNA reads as TGTGCCAGCAGTCCTACCACAGGATACACGGAGTTCTTC.

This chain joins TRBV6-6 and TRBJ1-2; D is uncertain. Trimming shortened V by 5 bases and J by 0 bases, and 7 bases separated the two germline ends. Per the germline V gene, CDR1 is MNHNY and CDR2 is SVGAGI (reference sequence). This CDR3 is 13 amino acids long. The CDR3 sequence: CASSPGPNYGYTF. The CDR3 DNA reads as TGTGCCAGCAGTCCAGGCCCTAACTATGGCTACACCTTC.

The CDR3: CASSFSGTILNTEAFF. The CDR3 nucleotides are TGTGCCAGCAGCTTCTCCGGGACAATTTTGAACACTGAAGCTTTCTTT. The J gene is TRBJ1-1, the V gene TRBV11-2, with D maybe TRBD1 (6 bases). Deletions cut 3 bases from V and 0 bases from J, with 14 bases between. Per germline, CDR1 SGHAT and CDR2 FQNNGV. The CDR3 is made up of 16 amino acids.

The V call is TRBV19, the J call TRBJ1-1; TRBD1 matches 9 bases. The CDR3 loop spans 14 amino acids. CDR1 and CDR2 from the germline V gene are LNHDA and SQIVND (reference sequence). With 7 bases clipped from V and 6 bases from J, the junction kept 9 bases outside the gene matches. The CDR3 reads CASIKGTGWPEAFF. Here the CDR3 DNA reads TGTGCCAGTATTAAGGGGACAGGGTGGCCTGAAGCTTTCTTT.

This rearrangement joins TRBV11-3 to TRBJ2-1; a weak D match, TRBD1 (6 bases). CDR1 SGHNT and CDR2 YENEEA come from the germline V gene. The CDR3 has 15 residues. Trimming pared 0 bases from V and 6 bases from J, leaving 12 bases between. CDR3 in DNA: TGTGCCAGCAGCTTAGAAACAGGGTTTGGCAATGAGCAGTTCTTC. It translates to CASSLETGFGNEQFF. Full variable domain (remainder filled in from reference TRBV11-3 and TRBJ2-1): EAGVVQSPRYKIIEKKQPVAFWCNPISGHNTLYWYLQNLGQGPELLIRYENEEAVDDSQLPKDRFSAERLKGVDSTLKIQPAELGDSAVYLCASSLETGFGNEQFFGPGTRLTVL.

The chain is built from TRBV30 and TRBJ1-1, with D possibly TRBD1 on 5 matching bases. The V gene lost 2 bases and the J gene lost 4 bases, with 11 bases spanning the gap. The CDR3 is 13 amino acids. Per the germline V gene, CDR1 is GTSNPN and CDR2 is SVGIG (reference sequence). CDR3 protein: CAWSQDGGTEAFF. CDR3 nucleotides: TGTGCCTGGAGTCAGGACGGGGGCACTGAAGCTTTCTTT.

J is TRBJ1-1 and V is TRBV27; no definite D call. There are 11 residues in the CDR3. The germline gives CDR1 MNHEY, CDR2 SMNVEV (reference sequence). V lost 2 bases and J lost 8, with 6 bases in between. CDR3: CASSLSGEAFF. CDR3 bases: TGTGCCAGCAGTTTAAGCGGAGAAGCTTTCTTT.

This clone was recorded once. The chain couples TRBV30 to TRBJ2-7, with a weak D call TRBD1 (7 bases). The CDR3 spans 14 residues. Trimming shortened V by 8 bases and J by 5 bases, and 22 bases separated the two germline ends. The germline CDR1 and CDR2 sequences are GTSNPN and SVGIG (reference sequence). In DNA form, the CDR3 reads TGTGCCGGGTCCCGACAGGGAGGCAAGGACGAGCAGTACTTC. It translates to CAGSRQGGKDEQYF.

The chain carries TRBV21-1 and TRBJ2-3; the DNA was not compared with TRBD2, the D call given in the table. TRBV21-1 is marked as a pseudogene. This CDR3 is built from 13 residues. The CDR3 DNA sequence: TGTGCCAGCAGCACCCGGGATGGGAATACGCAGTATTTT. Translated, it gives CASSTRDGNTQYF.

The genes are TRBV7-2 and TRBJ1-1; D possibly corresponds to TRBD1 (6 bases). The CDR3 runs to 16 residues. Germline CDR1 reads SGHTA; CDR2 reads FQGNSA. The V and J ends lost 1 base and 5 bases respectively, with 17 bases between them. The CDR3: CASSLGGGTVRTEAFF. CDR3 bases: TGTGCCAGCAGCTTAGGGGGGGGCACCGTTCGGACTGAAGCTTTCTTT.

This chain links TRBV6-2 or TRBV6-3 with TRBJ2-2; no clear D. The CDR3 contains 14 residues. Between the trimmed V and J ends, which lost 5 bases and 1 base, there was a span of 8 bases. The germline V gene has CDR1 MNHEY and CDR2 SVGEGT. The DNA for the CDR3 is TGTGCCAGCAGTCCCGGGTGGAACACCGGGGAGCTGTTTTTT. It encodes CASSPGWNTGELFF.

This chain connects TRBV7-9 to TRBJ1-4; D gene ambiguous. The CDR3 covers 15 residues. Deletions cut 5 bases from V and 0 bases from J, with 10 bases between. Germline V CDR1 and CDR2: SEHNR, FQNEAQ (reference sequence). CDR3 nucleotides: TGTGCCAGCAGCCCGCCGGGTTCAACTAATGAAAAACTGTTTTTT. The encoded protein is CASSPPGSTNEKLFF.

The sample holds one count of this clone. CDR3 bases: TGTGCCAGCAGCCCTGGACTCCGCTCGTACGAGCAGTACTTC. It codes for CASSPGLRSYEQYF. This chain uses TRBV5-6 with TRBJ2-7, with D possibly matching TRBD2 (5 bases). CDR1 SGHDT and CDR2 YYEEEE come from the germline V gene. Trimming stripped 4 bases from V and 4 bases from J, with 15 bases between. The CDR3 loop spans 14 amino acids.

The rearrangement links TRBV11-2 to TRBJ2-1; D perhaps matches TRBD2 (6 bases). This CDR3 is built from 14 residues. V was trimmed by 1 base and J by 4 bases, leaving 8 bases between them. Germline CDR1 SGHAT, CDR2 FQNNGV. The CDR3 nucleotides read TGTGCCAGCAGCTTAGCGGGAGTGTACAATGAGCAGTTCTTC. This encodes CASSLAGVYNEQFF.

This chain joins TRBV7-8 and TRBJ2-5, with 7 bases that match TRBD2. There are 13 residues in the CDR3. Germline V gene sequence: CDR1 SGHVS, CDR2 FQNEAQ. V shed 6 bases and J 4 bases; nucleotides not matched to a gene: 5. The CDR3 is CASRGRERETQYF. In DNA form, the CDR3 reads TGTGCCAGCAGGGGGAGGGAACGAGAGACCCAGTACTTC.

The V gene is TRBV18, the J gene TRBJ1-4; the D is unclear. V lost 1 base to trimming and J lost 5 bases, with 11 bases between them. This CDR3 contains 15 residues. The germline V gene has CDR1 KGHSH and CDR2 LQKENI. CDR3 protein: CASSPLPLQNEKLFF. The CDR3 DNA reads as TGTGCCAGCTCACCACTTCCACTCCAAAATGAAAAACTGTTTTTT. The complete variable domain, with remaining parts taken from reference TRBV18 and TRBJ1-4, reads NAGVMQNPRHLVRRRGQEARLRCSPMKGHSHVYWYRQLPEEGLKFMVYLQKENIIDESGMPKERFSAEFPKEGPSILRIQQVVRGDSAAYFCASSPLPLQNEKLFFGSGTQLSVL.

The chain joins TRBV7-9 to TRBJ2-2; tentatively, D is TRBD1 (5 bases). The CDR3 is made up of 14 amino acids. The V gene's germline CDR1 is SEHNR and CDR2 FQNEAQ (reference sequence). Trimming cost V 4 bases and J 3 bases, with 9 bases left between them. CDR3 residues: CASSSGLYTGELFF. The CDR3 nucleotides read TGTGCCAGCAGCTCAGGGTTATACACCGGGGAGCTGTTTTTT. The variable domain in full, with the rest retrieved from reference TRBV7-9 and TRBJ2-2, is DTGVSQNPRHKITKRGQNVTFRCDPISEHNRLYWYRQTLGQGPEFLTYFQNEAQLEKSRLLSDRFSAERPKGSFSTLEIQRTEQGDSAMYLCASSSGLYTGELFFGEGSRLTVL.